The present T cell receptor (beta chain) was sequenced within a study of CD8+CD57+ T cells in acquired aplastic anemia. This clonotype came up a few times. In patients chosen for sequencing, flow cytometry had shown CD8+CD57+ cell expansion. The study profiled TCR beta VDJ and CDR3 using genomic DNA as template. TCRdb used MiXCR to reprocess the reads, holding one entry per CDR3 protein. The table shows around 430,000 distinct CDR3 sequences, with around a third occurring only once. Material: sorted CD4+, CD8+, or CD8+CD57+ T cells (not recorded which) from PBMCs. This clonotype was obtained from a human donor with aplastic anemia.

The CDR3 sequence is CASSSAFGIYNEQFF. Here the CDR3 DNA reads TGTGCCAGCAGCTCTGCGTTCGGGATTTACAATGAGCAGTTCTTC. The chain has TRBV11-1 and TRBJ2-1, with TRBD2 as a possible D gene (5 bases). This CDR3 has 15 amino acids. Between the trimmed V and J ends, which lost 4 bases and 4 bases, there was a span of 14 bases. The germline gives CDR1 SGHAT, CDR2 FQDESV (reference sequence).